The 23 T cell receptor beta chains listed next were all sequenced from one sample in a study of blood T cell repertoires in COVID-19. Generated by immunoSEQ multiplex PCR, the TCRdb table keeps only in-frame clones and is missing some. The repertoire holds a few hundred thousand clones, approximately 86% seen once, with about 9.2% in the top ten. Material: peripheral blood. These receptors were collected from a man aged 35 to 55 who had recovered from COVID-19.

The chain links TRBV18 to TRBJ2-2; 9 nucleotides match TRBD2. CDR1 KGHSH and CDR2 LQKENI come from the germline V gene. Trimming at V came to 4 bases and at J to 1 base, leaving 10 bases not matched to a gene. The CDR3 contains 18 residues. CDR3 bases: TGTGCCAGCTCACGGACCGTAGCGGGGGAGATGAACACCGGGGAGCTGTTTTTT. It encodes CASSRTVAGEMNTGELFF.

The genes are TRBV5-1 and TRBJ2-7; 8 bases line up with TRBD2. Germline values: CDR1 SGHRS, CDR2 YFSETQ. CDR3 length equals 13 residues. Losses at the gene ends were 7 bases for V and 4 bases for J; bases not matched to a gene: 7. CDR3: CASGSREGYEQYF. The DNA of the CDR3 is TGCGCCAGCGGTTCCCGGGAGGGGTACGAGCAGTACTTC. The whole variable domain, remainder taken from reference TRBV5-1 and TRBJ2-7, is KAGVTQTPRYLIKTRGQQVTLSCSPISGHRSVSWYQQTPGQGLQFLFEYFSETQRNKGNFPGRFSGRQFSNSRSEMNVSTLELGDSALYLCASGSREGYEQYFGPGTRLTVT.

The rearrangement uses TRBV5-4 and TRBJ2-2; D perhaps matches TRBD1 (5 bases). The V end was cut by 4 bases, the J end by 4 bases, with 17 bases between. CDR1 SGHNT and CDR2 YYREEE come from the germline V gene (reference sequence). This CDR3 is built from 16 residues. The CDR3 DNA sequence: TGTGCCAGCAGCGCACAGTGGGGCGCCGGCACCGGGGAGCTGTTTTTT. It encodes CASSAQWGAGTGELFF.

This chain links TRBV6-5 with TRBJ2-7; 7 bases fit TRBD1. V shed 6 bases, J shed 3 bases, and the junction held 5 bases outside the gene matches. CDR1 is MNHEY and CDR2 is SVGAGI in the germline V gene. This CDR3 spans 13 amino acids. The CDR3 sequence: CASRPGQFYEQYF. The DNA for the CDR3 is TGTGCCAGCAGGCCGGGACAGTTCTACGAGCAGTACTTC.

V is TRBV5-4 and J is TRBJ2-1, with 7 positions matching TRBD2. The trim removed 2 bases at V and 6 bases at J, leaving 11 bases unmatched. Germline loops: CDR1 SGHNT, CDR2 YYREEE (reference sequence). The CDR3 runs to 16 residues. As DNA, the CDR3 is TGTGCCAGCAGCTTTAAGCTCCGCGGGAGTGGCAATGAGCAGTTCTTC. It encodes CASSFKLRGSGNEQFF.

This clone was observed a handful of times. DNA for the CDR3: TGCGCCAGCAGCCAAGGTCCCGGGACAGGGTACGAGCAGTACTTC. This gives the protein CASSQGPGTGYEQYF. The V and J genes are TRBV4-1 and TRBJ2-7; 9 nucleotides match TRBD1. From germline, CDR1 is MGHRA and CDR2 YSYEKL. CDR3 length: 15 amino acids. Trimming removed 1 base from V and 4 bases from J; junction bases left unmatched: 5.

In the case of this clone: The identical CDR3 is also encoded by other nucleotide sequences in the sample. The chain has TRBV6-5 and TRBJ2-3; D not certain. Germline V gene lookup returns CDR1 MNHEY and CDR2 SVGAGI. There are 13 residues in the CDR3. V was pared by 3 bases and J by 6 bases, with 10 bases between. CDR3 nucleotide sequence: TGTGCCAGCAGTTATTCCACCGCGGATACGCAGTATTTT. Amino acids: CASSYSTADTQYF.

This chain links TRBV27 with TRBJ1-2; no clear D gene. Looked up from germline, CDR1 is MNHEY and CDR2 is SMNVEV (reference sequence). The germline V and J ends were trimmed by 2 bases and 0 bases, with 7 bases remaining between them. This CDR3 contains 14 residues. This CDR3 reads CASSLGQSNYGYTF. Here the CDR3 DNA reads TGTGCCAGCAGTTTAGGGCAGTCTAACTATGGCTACACCTTC.

The J gene is TRBJ2-7, the V gene TRBV7-9; D call uncertain. From germline, CDR1 is SEHNR and CDR2 FQNEAQ (reference sequence). The CDR3 totals 13 residues. Trimming removed 0 bases from V and 3 bases from J, with 6 bases in between. CDR3 protein: CASSLALVYEQYF. The CDR3 DNA reads TGTGCCAGCAGCTTAGCCCTTGTCTACGAGCAGTACTTC. Variable domain in full (rest from reference TRBV7-9 and TRBJ2-7): DTGVSQNPRHKITKRGQNVTFRCDPISEHNRLYWYRQTLGQGPEFLTYFQNEAQLEKSRLLSDRFSAERPKGSFSTLEIQRTEQGDSAMYLCASSLALVYEQYFGPGTRLTVT.

The chain recombines TRBV9 with TRBJ2-1; 7 nucleotides match TRBD2. There are 15 residues in the CDR3. Trimming cost V 0 bases and J 2 bases; bases outside gene matches: 2. Per the germline V gene, CDR1 is SGDLS and CDR2 is YYNGEE. CDR3 in amino acids: CASSVESGAYNEQFF. The CDR3 bases are TGTGCCAGCAGCGTAGAGAGCGGGGCCTACAATGAGCAGTTCTTC.

This clone was seen just once. The chain joins TRBV4-1 to TRBJ2-7; 10 bases match TRBD1. Germline lookup yields CDR1 MGHRA and CDR2 YSYEKL. The CDR3 is made up of 15 amino acids. With 4 bases clipped from V and 6 bases from J, the junction kept 9 bases outside the gene matches. The CDR3 bases are TGCGCCAGCAGCCGGACGGGACAGGGGCTACGCGAGCAGTACTTC. Translation gives CASSRTGQGLREQYF.

The chain couples TRBV2 to TRBJ2-1; TRBD2 aligns across 9 bases. CDR1 is SNHLY, CDR2 FYNNEI, per germline. CDR3 length: 15 residues. Trimming cost V 4 bases and J 1 base; bases outside gene matches: 2. The CDR3 DNA reads as TGTGCCAGCAGTGTGCGGGAGGGGTCCTACAATGAGCAGTTCTTC. It specifies CASSVREGSYNEQFF. Combining the CDR3 with reference TRBV2 and TRBJ2-1 gives the whole variable domain EPEVTQTPSHQVTQMGQEVILRCVPISNHLYFYWYRQILGQKVEFLVSFYNNEISEKSEIFDDQFSVERPDGSNFTLKIRSTKLEDSAMYFCASSVREGSYNEQFFGPGTRLTVL.

The V gene is TRBV18, the J gene TRBJ2-7; D might be TRBD2 (6 bases). There are 15 residues in the CDR3. V lost 6 bases and J lost 2, with 17 bases in between. Per germline, CDR1 KGHSH and CDR2 LQKENI. The CDR3 protein is CASSPLARLPYEQYF. CDR3 sequence (DNA): TGTGCCAGCTCTCCTCTAGCGCGCCTCCCCTACGAGCAGTACTTC.

V is TRBV5-8 and J is TRBJ2-5, with 9 bases aligning to TRBD2. The CDR3 totals 16 residues. The germline V gene has CDR1 SGHTS and CDR2 YDEGEE. V shed 0 bases and J 2 bases; nucleotides not matched to a gene: 5. The CDR3 DNA reads TGTGCCAGCAGCTTGGGGCTAGCGGGGATTCAAGAGACCCAGTACTTC. Translating it yields CASSLGLAGIQETQYF.

The chain combines TRBV12-3 or TRBV12-4 with TRBJ2-1, with 8 positions matching TRBD2. The CDR3 has 13 residues. V lost 7 bases, J lost 9 bases, and 8 bases stayed unmatched. The CDR3 spells CASTGTSSGEQFF. For the CDR3, the DNA is TGTGCCAGCACGGGGACTAGTTCAGGTGAGCAGTTCTTC.

The chain uses TRBV12-3 or TRBV12-4 and TRBJ2-1; D uncertain. The CDR3 runs 12 residues. The germline V and J ends were trimmed by 2 bases and 9 bases, with 8 bases remaining between them. CDR3 DNA: TGTGCCAGCAGTTTAATGGGCCCTGAGCAGTTCTTC. This codes for CASSLMGPEQFF.

The chain uses TRBV19 and TRBJ2-5, with D uncertain. The CDR3 runs 15 residues. Trimming removed 9 bases from V and 2 bases from J, with 19 bases in between. Germline V CDR1 and CDR2: LNHDA, SQIVND (reference sequence). CDR3 loop: CARQDTRWPQETQYF. CDR3 sequence (DNA): TGTGCCAGGCAAGATACCAGGTGGCCTCAAGAGACCCAGTACTTC.

The V call is TRBV5-4, the J call TRBJ2-3; D might be TRBD2 (5 bases). CDR1 and CDR2 from the germline V gene are SGHNT and YYREEE (reference sequence). This CDR3 is 15 amino acids long. Trimming removed 0 bases at V and 3 bases at J, with 11 bases between. CDR3 loop: CASSLDLAGTDTQYF. The CDR3 DNA reads as TGTGCCAGCAGCTTGGATCTAGCTGGGACAGATACGCAGTATTTT.

The chain uses TRBV2 and TRBJ2-7, with a tentative D call TRBD1 (5 bases). The V gene's germline CDR1 is SNHLY and CDR2 FYNNEI. This CDR3 contains 11 residues. The V end was cut by 7 bases, the J end by 3 bases, with 7 bases between. CDR3 sequence: CASKDNYEQYF. CDR3 nucleotide sequence: TGTGCCAGCAAGGACAACTACGAGCAGTACTTC.

J is TRBJ1-2 and V is TRBV19, with 9 bases aligning to TRBD1. Germline CDR1 and CDR2: LNHDA and SQIVND (reference sequence). CDR3 size: 16 residues. Unmatched junction bases numbered 8, after V lost 6 bases and J lost 0 bases. Written as DNA, the CDR3 is TGTGCCAGTAGGTCGGGACAGGGTCCCTCTAACTATGGCTACACCTTC. Residues: CASRSGQGPSNYGYTF.

About this clone itself: The same CDR3 is also encoded by other DNA sequences in this sample. V gene TRBV19 combines with J gene TRBJ1-1; a possible D gene is TRBD1 (5 bases). This CDR3 is built from 13 residues. Trimming took 3 bases from V and 5 from J, leaving 10 bases between them. Germline CDR1 and CDR2: LNHDA and SQIVND (reference sequence). The CDR3 loop reads CASSMAGRTEAFF. The DNA for the CDR3 is TGTGCCAGTAGTATGGCAGGGCGAACTGAAGCTTTCTTT.

The chain employs TRBV2 and TRBJ2-1, with 10 bases matching TRBD2. Unmatched junction bases numbered 6, after V lost 6 bases and J lost 4 bases. The CDR3 covers 15 residues. The germline gives CDR1 SNHLY, CDR2 FYNNEI. The CDR3 sequence is CASRAGLARYNEQFF. CDR3 nucleotide sequence: TGTGCCAGCAGGGCGGGACTAGCGAGATACAATGAGCAGTTCTTC.

CDR3 region: CASSSYLTSGGSNTGELFF. The CDR3 DNA reads as TGCGCCAGCAGCTCCTACCTGACTAGCGGGGGTTCGAACACCGGGGAGCTGTTTTTT. The V gene is TRBV5-1, the J gene TRBJ2-2, with TRBD2 matching over 12 bases. CDR1 is SGHRS, CDR2 YFSETQ, per germline. The CDR3 has 19 amino acids. V trimming: 3 bases; J trimming: 0 bases; junction bases outside the gene matches: 9.